A selection of T cell receptor beta chains follows, all from one sample in a study of blood T cell repertoires in COVID-19. The method was immunoSEQ multiplex PCR; TCRdb's version includes in-frame clones alone and lacks a portion of them. The profile shows 350,000 to 450,000 clones, less than 85% of them singletons. Sequencing used peripheral blood. The receptors derive from a woman under 30 with acute or convalescent COVID-19. CDR3s include the opening cysteine and the closing phenylalanine or tryptophan. A D gene is named only where the DNA matches it firmly. Clone size is stated in some rows and not others, as once, few, many or a class when expanded.

j_call clone_size v_call d_call cdr3_nt cdr3_aa
TRBJ2-1 NA TRBV4-1 NA TGCGCCAGCAGCCACTATAAGATAGGGGACTCCCTAAAACTCAATGAGCAGTTCTTC CASSHYKIGDSLKLNEQFF
TRBJ1-1 once TRBV12-3/TRBV12-4 NA TGTGCCAGCACCCTAGGTCCGAACACTGAAGCTTTCTTT CASTLGPNTEAFF
TRBJ1-5 NA TRBV12-3/TRBV12-4 NA TGTGCCAGCAGTTTACAGGGCGATCAGCCCCAGCATTTT CASSLQGDQPQHF
TRBJ2-7 NA TRBV10-1 NA TGCGCCAGCAGTGATACTAGGAAGTCCTACGAGCAGTACTTC CASSDTRKSYEQYF
TRBJ1-2 NA TRBV5-4 TRBD1 TGTGCCAGCAGCCTCCGGGACAGGGTTAACTATGGCTACACCTTC CASSLRDRVNYGYTF
TRBJ2-6 NA TRBV5-1 NA TGCGCCAGCAGCTTTTTCACAGGGAATCTTTTAAGTGGGGCCAACGTCCTGACTTTC CASSFFTGNLLSGANVLTF
TRBJ1-2 NA TRBV12-3/TRBV12-4 NA TGTGCCAGCAGTTTACACAGGGCTAATGGCTACACCTTC CASSLHRANGYTF
TRBJ1-2 NA TRBV7-2 TRBD1 TGTGCCAGCAGCTCGACAGGGGGGTATGGCTACACCTTC CASSSTGGYGYTF
TRBJ2-3 NA TRBV2 NA TGTGCCAGCAGTGAAGGGGTAGCAGCCCGATCAGATACGCAGTATTTT CASSEGVAARSDTQYF
TRBJ1-1 NA TRBV11-1 NA TGTGCCAGCAGCTTAGAAGGGGCTTCGAACACTGAAGCTTTCTTT CASSLEGASNTEAFF
TRBJ1-1 once TRBV6-5 TRBD1 TGTGCCAGCTGGACAGGGCCGGGCACTGAAGCTTTCTTT CASWTGPGTEAFF